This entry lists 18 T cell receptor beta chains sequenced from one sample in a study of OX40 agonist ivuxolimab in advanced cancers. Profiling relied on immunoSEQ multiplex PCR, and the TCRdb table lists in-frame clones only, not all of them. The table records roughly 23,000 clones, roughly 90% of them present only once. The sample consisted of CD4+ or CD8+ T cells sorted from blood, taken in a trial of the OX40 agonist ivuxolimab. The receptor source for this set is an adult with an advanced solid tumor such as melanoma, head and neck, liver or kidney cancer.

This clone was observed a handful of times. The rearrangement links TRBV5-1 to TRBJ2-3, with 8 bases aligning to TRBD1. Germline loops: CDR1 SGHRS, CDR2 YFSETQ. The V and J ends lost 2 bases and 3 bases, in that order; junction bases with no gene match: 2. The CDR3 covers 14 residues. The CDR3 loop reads CASSFRQGTDTQYF. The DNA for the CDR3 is TGCGCCAGCAGCTTTCGACAGGGGACAGATACGCAGTATTTT.

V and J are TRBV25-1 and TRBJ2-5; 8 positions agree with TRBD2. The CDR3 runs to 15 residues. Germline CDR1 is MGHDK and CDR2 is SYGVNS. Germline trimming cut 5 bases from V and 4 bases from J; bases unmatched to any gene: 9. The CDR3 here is CASSFLFRGGETQYF. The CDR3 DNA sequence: TGTGCCAGCAGTTTCCTCTTTCGGGGGGGAGAGACCCAGTACTTC.

CDR3 in DNA: TGTGCCAGCAGTGGGACAGGGAATTTCGAGCAGTACTTC. It is translated as CASSGTGNFEQYF. The genes are TRBV2 and TRBJ2-7; 8 nucleotides agree with TRBD1. In germline, CDR1 is SNHLY, CDR2 FYNNEI. CDR3 size: 13 residues. V was pared by 4 bases and J by 6 bases, with 5 bases of the junction left unmatched.

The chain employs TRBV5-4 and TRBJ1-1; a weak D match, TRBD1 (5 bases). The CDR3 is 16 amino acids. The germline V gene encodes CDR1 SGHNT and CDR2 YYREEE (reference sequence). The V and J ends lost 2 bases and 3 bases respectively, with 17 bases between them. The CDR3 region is CASSFRVLRGDTEAFF. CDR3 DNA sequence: TGTGCCAGCAGCTTTAGGGTTTTGAGAGGGGACACTGAAGCTTTCTTT.

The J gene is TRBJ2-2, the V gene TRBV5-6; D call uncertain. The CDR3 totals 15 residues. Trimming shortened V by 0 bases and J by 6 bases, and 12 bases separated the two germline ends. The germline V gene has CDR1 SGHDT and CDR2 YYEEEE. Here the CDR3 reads CASSLGTLGPGELFF. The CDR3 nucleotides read TGTGCCAGCAGCTTGGGGACCCTGGGTCCCGGGGAGCTGTTTTTT. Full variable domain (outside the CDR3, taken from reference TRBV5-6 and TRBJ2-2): DAGVTQSPTHLIKTRGQQVTLRCSPKSGHDTVSWYQQALGQGPQFIFQYYEEEERQRGNFPDRFSGHQFPNYSSELNVNALLLGDSALYLCASSLGTLGPGELFFGEGSRLTVL.

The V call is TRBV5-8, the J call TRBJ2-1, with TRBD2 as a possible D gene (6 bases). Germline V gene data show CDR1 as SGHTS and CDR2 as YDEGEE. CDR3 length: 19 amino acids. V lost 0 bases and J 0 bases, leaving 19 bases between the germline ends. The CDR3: CASSLVGTPVFSSYNEQFF. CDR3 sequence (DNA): TGTGCCAGCAGCTTGGTGGGGACTCCGGTTTTTAGCTCCTACAATGAGCAGTTCTTC. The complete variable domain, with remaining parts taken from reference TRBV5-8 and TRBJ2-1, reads EAGVTQSPTHLIKTRGQQATLRCSPISGHTSVYWYQQALGLGLQFLLWYDEGEERNRGNFPPRFSGRQFPNYSSELNVNALELEDSALYLCASSLVGTPVFSSYNEQFFGPGTRLTVL.

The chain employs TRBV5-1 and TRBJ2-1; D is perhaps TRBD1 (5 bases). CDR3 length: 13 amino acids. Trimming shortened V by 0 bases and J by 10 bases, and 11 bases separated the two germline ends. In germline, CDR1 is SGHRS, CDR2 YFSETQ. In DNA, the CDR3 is TGCGCCAGCAGCTTGGACCTGAAGGGGGAGCAGTTCTTC. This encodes CASSLDLKGEQFF.

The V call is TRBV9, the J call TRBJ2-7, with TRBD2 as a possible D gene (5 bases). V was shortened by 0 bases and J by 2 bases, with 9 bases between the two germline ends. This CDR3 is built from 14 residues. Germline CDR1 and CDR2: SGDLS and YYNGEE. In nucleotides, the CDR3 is TGTGCCAGCAGCGTAGGTGGGAGCCCCTACGAGCAGTACTTC. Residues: CASSVGGSPYEQYF.

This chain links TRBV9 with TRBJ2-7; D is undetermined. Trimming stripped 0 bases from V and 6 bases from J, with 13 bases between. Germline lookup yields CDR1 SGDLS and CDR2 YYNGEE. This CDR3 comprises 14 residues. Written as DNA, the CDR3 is TGTGCCAGCAGCGTAGATCGGAGCCCCCTCGAGCAGTACTTC. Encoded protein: CASSVDRSPLEQYF.

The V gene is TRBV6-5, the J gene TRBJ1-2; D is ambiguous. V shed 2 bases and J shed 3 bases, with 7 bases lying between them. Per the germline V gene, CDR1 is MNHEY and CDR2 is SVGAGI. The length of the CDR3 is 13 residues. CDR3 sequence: CASSYRSHYGYTF. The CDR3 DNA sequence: TGTGCCAGCAGTTACCGGTCTCACTATGGCTACACCTTC.

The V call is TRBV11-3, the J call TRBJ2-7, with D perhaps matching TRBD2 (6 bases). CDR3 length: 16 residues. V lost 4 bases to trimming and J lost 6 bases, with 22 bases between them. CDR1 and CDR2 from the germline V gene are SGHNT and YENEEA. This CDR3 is CASSYRLVLTRGEQYF. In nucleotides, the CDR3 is TGTGCCAGCAGCTACCGACTAGTCCTCACTCGCGGCGAGCAGTACTTC.

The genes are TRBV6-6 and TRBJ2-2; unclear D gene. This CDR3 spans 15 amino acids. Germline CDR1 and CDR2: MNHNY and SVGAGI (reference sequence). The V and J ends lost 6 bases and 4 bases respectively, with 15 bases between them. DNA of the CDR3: TGTGCCAGCAGCCCCGCCGCCCCGGGCACCGGGGAGCTGTTTTTT. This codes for CASSPAAPGTGELFF.

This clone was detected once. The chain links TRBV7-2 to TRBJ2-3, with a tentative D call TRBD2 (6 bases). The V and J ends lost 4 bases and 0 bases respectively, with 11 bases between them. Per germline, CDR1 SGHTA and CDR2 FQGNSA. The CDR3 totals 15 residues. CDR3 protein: CASSSSGGSTDTQYF. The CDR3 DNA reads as TGTGCCAGCAGCTCCTCCGGGGGTAGCACAGATACGCAGTATTTT.

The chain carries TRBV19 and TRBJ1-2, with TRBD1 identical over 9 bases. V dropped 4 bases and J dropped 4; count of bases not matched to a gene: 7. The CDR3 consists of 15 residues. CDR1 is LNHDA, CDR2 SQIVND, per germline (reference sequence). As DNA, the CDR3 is TGTGCCAGTAGTAACGGACAGGGGCACCCCTATGGCTACACCTTC. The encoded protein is CASSNGQGHPYGYTF.

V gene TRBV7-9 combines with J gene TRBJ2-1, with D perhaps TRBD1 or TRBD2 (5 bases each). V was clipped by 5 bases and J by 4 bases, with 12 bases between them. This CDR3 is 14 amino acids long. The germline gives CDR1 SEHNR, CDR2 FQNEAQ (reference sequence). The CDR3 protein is CASSAGTNYNEQFF. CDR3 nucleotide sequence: TGTGCCAGCAGCGCCGGGACGAATTACAATGAGCAGTTCTTC.

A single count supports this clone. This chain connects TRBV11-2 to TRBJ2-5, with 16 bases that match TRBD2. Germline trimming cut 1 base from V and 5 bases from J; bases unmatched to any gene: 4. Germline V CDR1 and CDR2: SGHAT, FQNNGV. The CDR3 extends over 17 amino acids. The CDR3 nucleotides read TGTGCCAGCAGCTTAGCGGGACTAGCGGGAGGGCCGGAGACCCAGTACTTC. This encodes CASSLAGLAGGPETQYF.

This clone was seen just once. The CDR3 sequence is CASSLSDKYYEQYF. The CDR3 coding sequence is TGTGCCAGCAGCTTGAGTGACAAGTACTACGAGCAGTACTTC. J is TRBJ2-7 and V is TRBV11-2; D ambiguous. CDR1 is SGHAT, CDR2 FQNNGV, per germline. Trimming took off 3 bases at V and 3 bases at J, with 12 bases between the two ends. This CDR3 is 14 amino acids long.

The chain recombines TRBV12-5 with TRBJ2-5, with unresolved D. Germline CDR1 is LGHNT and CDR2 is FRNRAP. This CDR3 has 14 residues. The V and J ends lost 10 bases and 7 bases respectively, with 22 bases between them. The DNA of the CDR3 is TGTGCTACCTCCGCAGAAGGGATTTATGGGACCCAGTACTTC. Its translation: CATSAEGIYGTQYF.